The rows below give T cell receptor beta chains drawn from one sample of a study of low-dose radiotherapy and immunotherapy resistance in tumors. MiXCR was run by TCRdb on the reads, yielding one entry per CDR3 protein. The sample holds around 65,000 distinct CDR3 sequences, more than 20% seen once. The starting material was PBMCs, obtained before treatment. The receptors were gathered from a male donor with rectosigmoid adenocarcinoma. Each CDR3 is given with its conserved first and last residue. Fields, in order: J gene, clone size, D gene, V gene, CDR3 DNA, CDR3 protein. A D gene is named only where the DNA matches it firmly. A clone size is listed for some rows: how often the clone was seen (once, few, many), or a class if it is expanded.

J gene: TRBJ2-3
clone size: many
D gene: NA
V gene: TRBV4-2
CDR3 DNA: TGTGCCAGCAGCCAAGAATTCGGTGGAGGGGGGGCAGATACGCAGTATTTT
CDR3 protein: CASSQEFGGGGADTQYF

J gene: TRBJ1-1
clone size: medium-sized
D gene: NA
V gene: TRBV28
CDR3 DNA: TGTGCCAGCCGATCGGGGGGGGTGCCTGAAGCTTTCTTT
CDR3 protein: CASRSGGVPEAFF

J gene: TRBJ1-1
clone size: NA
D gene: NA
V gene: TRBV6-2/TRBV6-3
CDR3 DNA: TGTGCCAGCAGCGGATTGGACAGCCAAGGGACTGAAGCTTTCTTT
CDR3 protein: CASSGLDSQGTEAFF

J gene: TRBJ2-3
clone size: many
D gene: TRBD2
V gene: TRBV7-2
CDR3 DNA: TGTGCCAGCAGCTTAGGACTAGCGGGAAGCACAGATACGCAGTATTTT
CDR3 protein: CASSLGLAGSTDTQYF

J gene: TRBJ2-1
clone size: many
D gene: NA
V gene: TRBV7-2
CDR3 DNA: TGTGCCAGCTCAAGCGAGGGACTCAGGGCCGAGCAGTTCTTC
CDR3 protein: CASSSEGLRAEQFF

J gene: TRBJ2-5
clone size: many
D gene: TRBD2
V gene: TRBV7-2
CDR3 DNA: TGTGCCAGCGCGGGACTAGCGGGGGGGCCAGAGACCCAGTACTTC
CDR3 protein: CASAGLAGGPETQYF

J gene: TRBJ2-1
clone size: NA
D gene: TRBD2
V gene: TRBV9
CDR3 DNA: TGTGCCAGCAGCCCTGGGGGGGCGGGAGGCTTCTACAATGAGCAGTTCTTC
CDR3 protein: CASSPGGAGGFYNEQFF

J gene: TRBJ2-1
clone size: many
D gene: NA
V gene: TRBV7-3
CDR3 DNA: TGTGCCAGCAGCCCTTTCGGTGGCAATGAGCAGTTCTTC
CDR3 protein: CASSPFGGNEQFF

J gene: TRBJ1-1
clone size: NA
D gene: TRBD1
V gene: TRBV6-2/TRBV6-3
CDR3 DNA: TGTGCCAGCAGTGCTCGGACAGGGAACACTGAAGCTTTCTTT
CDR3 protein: CASSARTGNTEAFF

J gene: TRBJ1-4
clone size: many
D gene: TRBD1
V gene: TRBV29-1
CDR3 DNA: TGCAGCGCACAGGGGGAGACTAATGAAAAACTGTTTTTT
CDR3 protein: CSAQGETNEKLFF

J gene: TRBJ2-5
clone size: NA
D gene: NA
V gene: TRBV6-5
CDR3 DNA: TGTGCCAGCAGTTACGGAGGAGGGGGTGGCACCCAGTACTTC
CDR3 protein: CASSYGGGGGTQYF

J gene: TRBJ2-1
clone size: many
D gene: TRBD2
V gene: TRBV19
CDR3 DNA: TGTGCCAGTAGTATAGCTCGCACGGGAGGAGTCAATGAGCAGTTCTTC
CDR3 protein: CASSIARTGGVNEQFF

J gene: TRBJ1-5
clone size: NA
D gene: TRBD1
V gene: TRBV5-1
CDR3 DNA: TGCGCCAGCAGCTTGGGGACAGGGGATAATCAGCCCCAGCATTTT
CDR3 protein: CASSLGTGDNQPQHF

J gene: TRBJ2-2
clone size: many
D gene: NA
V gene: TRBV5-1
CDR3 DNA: TGCGCCAGCAGCTTTGCCCCAGATACCCCCGGGGAGCTGTTTTTT
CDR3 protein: CASSFAPDTPGELFF

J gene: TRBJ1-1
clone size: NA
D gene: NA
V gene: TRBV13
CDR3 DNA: TGTGCCAGCACCAAGGATCAGAACACTGAAGCTTTCTTT
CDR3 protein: CASTKDQNTEAFF

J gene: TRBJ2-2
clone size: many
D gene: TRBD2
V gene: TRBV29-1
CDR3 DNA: TGCAGCGCTCAGCGGGGGGAGGACACCGGGGAGCTGTTTTTT
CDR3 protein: CSAQRGEDTGELFF

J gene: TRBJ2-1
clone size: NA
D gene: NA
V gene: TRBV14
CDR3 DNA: TGTGCCAGCAGCCGATTAGACGCGCCAAGATACAATGAGCAGTTCTTC
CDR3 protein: CASSRLDAPRYNEQFF

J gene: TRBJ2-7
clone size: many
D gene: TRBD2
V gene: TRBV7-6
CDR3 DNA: TGTGCCAGCAGCTCCGGGACTAGCGGGAGCTCCTACGAGCAGTACTTC
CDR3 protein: CASSSGTSGSSYEQYF

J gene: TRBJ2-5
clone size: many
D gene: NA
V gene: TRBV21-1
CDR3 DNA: TGTGCCAGCAGCAAAGAGGGCGGGGGGGCAGAGACCCAGTACTTC
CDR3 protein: CASSKEGGGAETQYF